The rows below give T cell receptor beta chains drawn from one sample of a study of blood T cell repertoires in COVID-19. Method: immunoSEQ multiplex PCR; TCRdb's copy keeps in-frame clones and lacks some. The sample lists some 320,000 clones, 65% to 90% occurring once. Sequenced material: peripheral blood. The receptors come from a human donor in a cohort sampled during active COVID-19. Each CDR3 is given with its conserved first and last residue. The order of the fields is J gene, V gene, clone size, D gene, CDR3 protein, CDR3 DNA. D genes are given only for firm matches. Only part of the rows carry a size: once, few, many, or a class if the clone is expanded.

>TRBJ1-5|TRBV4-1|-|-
CASSQEDSSNQPQHF
TGCGCCAGCAGCCAAGAGGACTCTAGCAATCAGCCCCAGCATTTT
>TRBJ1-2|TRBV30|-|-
CAWTPGHNYGYTF
TGTGCCTGGACTCCGGGACATAACTATGGCTACACCTTC
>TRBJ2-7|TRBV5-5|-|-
CASSRDSGSAYEQYF
TGTGCCAGCAGCCGAGACTCTGGTTCGGCGTACGAGCAGTACTTC
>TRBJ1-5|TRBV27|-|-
CASRLAAGAQPQHF
TGTGCCAGCAGATTAGCGGCAGGGGCACAGCCCCAGCATTTT
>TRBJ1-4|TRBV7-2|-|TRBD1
CASSNAGTEEKLFF
TGTGCCAGCAGCAATGCCGGGACAGAAGAAAAACTGTTTTTT
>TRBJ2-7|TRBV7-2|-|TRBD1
CASSLRGQIFNEQYF
TGTGCCAGCAGCTTACGGGGACAGATTTTTAACGAGCAGTACTTC
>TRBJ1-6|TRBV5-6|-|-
CASSLRQTSYNSPLHF
TGTGCCAGCAGCTTGCGACAGACCTCCTATAATTCACCCCTCCACTTT
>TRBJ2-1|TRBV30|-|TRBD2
CAWSTAGGSEQFF
TGTGCCTGGAGTACAGCGGGGGGAAGTGAGCAGTTCTTC
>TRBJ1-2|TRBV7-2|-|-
CASSSAGLRGYTF
TGTGCCAGCAGCTCGGCAGGGCTTAGGGGCTACACCTTC
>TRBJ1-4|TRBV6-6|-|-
CASSPGGGLKLFF
TGTGCCAGCAGTCCCGGGGGGGGGCTGAAACTGTTTTTT
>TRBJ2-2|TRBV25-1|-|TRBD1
CASSVGNTGGSGTGELFF
TGTGCCAGCAGTGTGGGAAACACAGGGGGCTCAGGCACCGGGGAGCTGTTTTTT
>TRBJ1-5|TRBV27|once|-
CASSTTGYQPQHF
TGTGCCAGCAGTACAACAGGGTACCAGCCCCAGCATTTT
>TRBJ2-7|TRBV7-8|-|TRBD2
CASSLGLAGNIYEQYF
TGTGCCAGCAGCTTGGGACTAGCGGGGAATATCTACGAGCAGTACTTC
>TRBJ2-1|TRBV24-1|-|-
CATSDPSRGIFYNEQFF
TGTGCCACCAGTGACCCGAGCAGGGGCATCTTCTACAATGAGCAGTTCTTC
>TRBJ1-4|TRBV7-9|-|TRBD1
CASSLGQGPNEKLFF
TGTGCCAGCAGCCTCGGACAGGGACCTAATGAAAAACTGTTTTTT
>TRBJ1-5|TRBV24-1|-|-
CATSETNSNQPQHF
TGTGCCACCAGTGAGACTAATAGCAATCAGCCCCAGCATTTT
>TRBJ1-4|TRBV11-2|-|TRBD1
CASSLFPGTANEKLFF
TGTGCCAGCAGCCTGTTCCCCGGGACAGCAAATGAAAAACTGTTTTTT
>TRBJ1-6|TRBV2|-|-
CASSDWGGAGWAHSPLHF
TGTGCCAGCAGTGATTGGGGGGGCGCGGGATGGGCCCATTCACCCCTCCACTTT
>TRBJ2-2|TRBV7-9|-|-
CASSGLGTGELFF
TGTGCCAGCAGCGGACTTGGGACCGGGGAGCTGTTTTTT
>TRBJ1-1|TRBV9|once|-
CASKRQGNVKAFF
TGTGCCAGCAAACGGCAGGGGAATGTGAAAGCTTTCTTT